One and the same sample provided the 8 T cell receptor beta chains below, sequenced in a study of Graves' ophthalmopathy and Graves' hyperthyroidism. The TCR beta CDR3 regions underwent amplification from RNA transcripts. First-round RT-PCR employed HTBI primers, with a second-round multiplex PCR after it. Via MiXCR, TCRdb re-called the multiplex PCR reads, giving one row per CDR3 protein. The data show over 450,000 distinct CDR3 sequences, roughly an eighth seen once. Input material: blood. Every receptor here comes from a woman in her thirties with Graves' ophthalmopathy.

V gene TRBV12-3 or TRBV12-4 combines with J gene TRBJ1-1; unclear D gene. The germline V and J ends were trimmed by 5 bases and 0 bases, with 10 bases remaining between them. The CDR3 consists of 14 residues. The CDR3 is CASSERWMNTEAFF. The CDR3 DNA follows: TGTGCCAGCAGTGAAAGATGGATGAACACTGAAGCTTTCTTT.

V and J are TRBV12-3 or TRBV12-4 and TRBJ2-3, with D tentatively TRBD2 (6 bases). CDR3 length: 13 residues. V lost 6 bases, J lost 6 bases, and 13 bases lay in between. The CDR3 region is CASRGWGVDTQYF. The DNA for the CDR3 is TGTGCCAGCAGGGGGTGGGGGGTGGATACGCAGTATTTT.

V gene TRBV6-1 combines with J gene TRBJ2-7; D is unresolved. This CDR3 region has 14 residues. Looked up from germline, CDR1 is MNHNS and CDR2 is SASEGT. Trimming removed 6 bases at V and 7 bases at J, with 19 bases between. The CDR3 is CASSKGPRILEQYF. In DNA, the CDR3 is TGTGCCAGCAGCAAAGGCCCCAGGATTCTGGAGCAGTACTTC.

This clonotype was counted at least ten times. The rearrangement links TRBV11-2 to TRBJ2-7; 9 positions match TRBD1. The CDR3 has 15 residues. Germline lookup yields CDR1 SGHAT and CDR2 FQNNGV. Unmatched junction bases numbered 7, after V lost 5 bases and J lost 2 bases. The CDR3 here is CASSPRGTGPYEQYF. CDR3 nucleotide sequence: TGTGCCAGCAGCCCTAGGGGGACAGGGCCCTACGAGCAGTACTTC. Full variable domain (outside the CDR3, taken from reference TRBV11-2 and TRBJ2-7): EAGVAQSPRYKIIEKRQSVAFWCNPISGHATLYWYQQILGQGPKLLIQFQNNGVVDDSQLPKDRFSAERLKGVDSTLKIQPAKLEDSAVYLCASSPRGTGPYEQYFGPGTRLTVT.

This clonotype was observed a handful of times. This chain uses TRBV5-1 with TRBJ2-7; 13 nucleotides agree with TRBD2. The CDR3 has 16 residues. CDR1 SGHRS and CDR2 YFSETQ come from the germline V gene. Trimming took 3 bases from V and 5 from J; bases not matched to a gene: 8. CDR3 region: CASSWGLAGPGDEQYF. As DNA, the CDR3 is TGCGCCAGCAGCTGGGGACTAGCGGGGCCCGGGGACGAGCAGTACTTC.

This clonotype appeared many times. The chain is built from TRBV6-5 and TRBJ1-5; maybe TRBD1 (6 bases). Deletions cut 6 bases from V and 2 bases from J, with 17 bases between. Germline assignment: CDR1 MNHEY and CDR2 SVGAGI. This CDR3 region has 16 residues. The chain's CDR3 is CASSKGQGFRNQPQHF. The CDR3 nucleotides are TGTGCCAGCAGCAAGGGCCAGGGGTTCCGCAATCAGCCCCAGCATTTT.

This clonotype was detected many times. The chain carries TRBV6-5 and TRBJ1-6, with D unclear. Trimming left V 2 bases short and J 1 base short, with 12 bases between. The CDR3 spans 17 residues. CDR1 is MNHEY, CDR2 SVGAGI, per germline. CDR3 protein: CASSYARGGSYNSPLHF. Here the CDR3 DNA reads TGTGCCAGCAGTTACGCCAGAGGAGGGTCCTATAATTCACCCCTCCACTTT.

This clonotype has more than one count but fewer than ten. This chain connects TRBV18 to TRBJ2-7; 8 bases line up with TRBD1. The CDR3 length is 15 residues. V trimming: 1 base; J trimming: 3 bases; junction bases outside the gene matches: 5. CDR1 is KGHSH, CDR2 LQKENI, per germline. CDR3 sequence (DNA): TGTGCCAGCTCACCACGCAACAGGGGGAACTACGAGCAGTACTTC. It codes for CASSPRNRGNYEQYF.